This T cell receptor beta chain was profiled in a study of response to subunit inactivated influenza vaccine. One entry per CDR3 protein, called by TCRdb with MiXCR from the RT-PCR reads. The table includes 500,000 or so distinct CDR3 sequences, approximately 15% detected once. Notes on the study in general: It was suggested by the authors that few new T cells are recruited by each seasonal influenza vaccination.

This clonotype was counted a few times. Its specificity is unknown. This sequence was found in a man aged 45 to 70 who received an inactivated influenza vaccine. The sequencing used CD4+ T cells sorted from PBMCs, collected roughly 24 months after vaccination.

In nucleotides, the CDR3 is TGTGCCAGCAGTGGGGACCGGGGGTTTGGTGAGCAGTTCTTC. This encodes CASSGDRGFGEQFF. The chain has TRBV2 and TRBJ2-1; D may be TRBD2 (6 bases). Germline lookup yields CDR1 SNHLY and CDR2 FYNNEI. V dropped 4 bases and J dropped 9 bases, with 16 bases sitting between them. This CDR3 has 14 amino acids.